The 14 T cell receptor beta chains below were found in one sample sequenced in a study of CD8+ T cells in alopecia areata. TCR sequencing used cDNA made by reverse transcription of extracted RNA. This table comes from immunoSEQ multiplex PCR, and its TCRdb copy is limited to in-frame clones, with some not included. The sample yields some 180,000 clones, 50% to 70% seen once. This specimen consisted of CD4+ T cells sorted from blood, obtained at week 0. These receptors were collected from a human donor with alopecia areata.

The V and J genes are TRBV30 and TRBJ1-2, with unresolved D. This CDR3 has 16 amino acids. Germline CDR1 and CDR2: GTSNPN and SVGIG (reference sequence). V lost 2 bases to trimming and J lost 3 bases, with 19 bases between them. CDR3 region: CAWSPRFGKMHYGYTF. For the CDR3, the DNA is TGTGCCTGGAGTCCTCGGTTTGGCAAGATGCACTATGGCTACACCTTC.

This clone was found once. The V and J genes are TRBV30 and TRBJ2-5; 7 bases are shared with TRBD2. The germline gives CDR1 GTSNPN, CDR2 SVGIG (reference sequence). V lost 0 bases, J lost 6 bases, and 10 bases stayed unmatched. This CDR3 comprises 15 residues. The CDR3: CAWSVREVGGKTQYF. CDR3 DNA sequence: TGTGCCTGGAGTGTTCGGGAGGTCGGCGGGAAGACCCAGTACTTC. The entire variable domain, with the rest obtained from reference TRBV30 and TRBJ2-5, is as follows: SQTIHQWPATLVQPVGSPLSLECTVEGTSNPNLYWYRQAAGRGLQLLFYSVGIGQISSEVPQNLSASRPQDRQFILSSKKLLLSDSGFYLCAWSVREVGGKTQYFGPGTRLLVL.

CDR3 in DNA: TGTGCCAGCAGCCTACGGAGTGGGGGTGGAAACATTCAGTACTTC. Protein sequence: CASSLRSGGGNIQYF. The rearrangement uses TRBV6-6 and TRBJ2-4; D possibly matches TRBD1 or TRBD2 (5 bases each). Germline values: CDR1 MNHNY, CDR2 SVGAGI (reference sequence). This CDR3 comprises 15 residues. Trimming took off 6 bases at V and 6 bases at J, with 18 bases between the two ends.

The chain combines TRBV2 with TRBJ1-2; 7 nucleotides match TRBD1. The CDR3 runs 13 residues. Germline V CDR1 and CDR2: SNHLY, FYNNEI. V was pared by 5 bases and J by 7 bases, with 7 bases of the junction left unmatched. CDR3 protein: CASSTTGAGGYTF. CDR3 nucleotide sequence: TGTGCCAGCAGTACCACAGGGGCGGGTGGCTACACCTTC.

The CDR3 DNA reads as TGCAGCGTTGGTCCGACTGGGGCCAACGTCCTGACTTTC. Translated: CSVGPTGANVLTF. J is TRBJ2-6 and V is TRBV29-1; D uncertain. The V gene's germline CDR1 is SQVTM and CDR2 ANQGSEA. V lost 4 bases and J 2 bases, leaving 6 bases between the germline ends. The CDR3 covers 13 residues.

This clone turned up a few times. The gene calls are TRBV19 and TRBJ2-7, with unresolved D. Looked up from germline, CDR1 is LNHDA and CDR2 is SQIVND (reference sequence). V lost 3 bases, J lost 1 base, and 7 bases lay in between. The CDR3 loop spans 13 amino acids. The CDR3 DNA follows: TGTGCCAGTAGTATCGGGCTATCCTACGAGCAGTACTTC. Its translation is CASSIGLSYEQYF.

With regard to this clone: At the DNA level, this CDR3 is encoded by other sequences in the same sample as well. In DNA, the CDR3 is TGTGCCTGGAGTGTTCAAGGCTATGGCTACACCTTC. As protein: CAWSVQGYGYTF. The chain combines TRBV30 with TRBJ1-2, with D unresolved. Trimming removed 0 bases from V and 4 bases from J, with 6 bases in between. CDR3 length: 12 residues. Germline values: CDR1 GTSNPN, CDR2 SVGIG (reference sequence).

The table lists this clone with a few counts. V and J are TRBV6-5 and TRBJ1-2, with D hard to call. Trimming left V 6 bases short and J 7 bases short, with 12 bases between. CDR3 length: 12 amino acids. Germline V gives CDR1 MNHEY, CDR2 SVGAGI. For the CDR3, the DNA is TGTGCCAGCAGGGCCACGGCGAGTGGCTACACCTTC. Its protein product is CASRATASGYTF.

The genes are TRBV10-3 and TRBJ1-6; D gene unclear. Trimming cost V 4 bases and J 3 bases, with 13 bases left between them. This CDR3 is 16 amino acids long. Germline V lookup: CDR1 ENHRY, CDR2 SYGVKD. In nucleotides, the CDR3 is TGTGCCATCAGTGGTAACAAGGCAAACTATAATTCACCCCTCCACTTT. Protein product: CAISGNKANYNSPLHF.

By share of the sample, this clone is medium-sized. The chain employs TRBV2 and TRBJ1-4; 9 positions agree with TRBD1. The V segment lost 6 bases and the J segment 8 bases; nucleotides outside the gene matches: 7. Per the germline V gene, CDR1 is SNHLY and CDR2 is FYNNEI. This CDR3 spans 14 amino acids. This chain's CDR3 is CASSPGTGREKLFF. In DNA, the CDR3 is TGTGCCAGCAGCCCCGGGACAGGGAGGGAAAAACTGTTTTTT.

The rearrangement links TRBV29-1 to TRBJ1-4; possible D gene TRBD1, 5 bases. The CDR3 is 11 residues long. With 2 bases removed from V and 11 bases from J, the gap between germline ends came to 9 bases. The germline V gene has CDR1 SQVTM and CDR2 ANQGSEA. This chain's CDR3 is CSVEFGGKLFF. The CDR3 DNA reads TGCAGCGTTGAATTCGGGGGGAAACTGTTTTTT.

This chain connects TRBV29-1 to TRBJ2-7; 8 nucleotides match TRBD1. The CDR3 covers 13 residues. Trimming at V came to 6 bases and at J to 4 bases, leaving 8 bases not matched to a gene. Germline V gene lookup returns CDR1 SQVTM and CDR2 ANQGSEA. CDR3 sequence: CSVPGTGGYEQYF. The CDR3 DNA sequence: TGCAGCGTCCCCGGGACAGGAGGTTACGAGCAGTACTTC.

A note on this clone: This sample includes further DNA sequences coding for the same CDR3. The rearrangement links TRBV29-1 to TRBJ1-2; tentative D call: TRBD1 (5 bases). Between the trimmed V and J ends, which lost 6 bases and 4 bases, there was a span of 9 bases. There are 11 residues in the CDR3. Germline values: CDR1 SQVTM, CDR2 ANQGSEA. The DNA of the CDR3 is TGCAGCGTCGGAGACAGCTATGGCTACACCTTC. It translates to CSVGDSYGYTF.

The chain employs TRBV12-5 and TRBJ2-6; D remains unclear. This CDR3 has 17 amino acids. The ends were cut back, 1 base at V and 0 bases at J, with 10 bases in the middle. Germline CDR1 and CDR2: LGHNT and FRNRAP. In DNA, the CDR3 is TGTGCTAGTGGTTTGGCTTCTACCACCTCTGGGGCCAACGTCCTGACTTTC. This codes for CASGLASTTSGANVLTF.